This record concerns one T cell receptor beta chain sequence. Its antigen is undetermined. The germline CDR1 and CDR2 sequences are SGHRS and YFSETQ. Trimming pared 4 bases from V and 3 bases from J, leaving 16 bases between. The CDR3 is 15 amino acids. The sample comes from a study of CD8 T cells in ankylosing spondylitis. 5'-RACE, quantitative and with molecular barcodes, yielded the TCR beta libraries. TCRdb re-analysed the 5' RACE reads in MiXCR, keeping a single row per CDR3 protein. Among roughly 280,000 distinct CDR3 sequences listed, 15% to 20% were seen once. Study-wide points: There was reportedly significant enrichment of clones that were disease-linked in matched ankylosing spondylitis synovial fluid. Apparently characteristic of ankylosing spondylitis blood was a TCR beta motif (about 8 highly homologous variants).

The chain joins TRBV5-1 to TRBJ1-1; a weak D match, TRBD1 (5 bases). The source is a male donor with ankylosing spondylitis or in good health (not recorded which). Sample: blood, either unsorted or a sorted T cell fraction (not recorded which). The chain's CDR3 is CASSGTGLGDTEAFF. The CDR3 DNA is TGCGCCAGCAGCGGGACGGGACTCGGGGACACTGAAGCTTTCTTT.